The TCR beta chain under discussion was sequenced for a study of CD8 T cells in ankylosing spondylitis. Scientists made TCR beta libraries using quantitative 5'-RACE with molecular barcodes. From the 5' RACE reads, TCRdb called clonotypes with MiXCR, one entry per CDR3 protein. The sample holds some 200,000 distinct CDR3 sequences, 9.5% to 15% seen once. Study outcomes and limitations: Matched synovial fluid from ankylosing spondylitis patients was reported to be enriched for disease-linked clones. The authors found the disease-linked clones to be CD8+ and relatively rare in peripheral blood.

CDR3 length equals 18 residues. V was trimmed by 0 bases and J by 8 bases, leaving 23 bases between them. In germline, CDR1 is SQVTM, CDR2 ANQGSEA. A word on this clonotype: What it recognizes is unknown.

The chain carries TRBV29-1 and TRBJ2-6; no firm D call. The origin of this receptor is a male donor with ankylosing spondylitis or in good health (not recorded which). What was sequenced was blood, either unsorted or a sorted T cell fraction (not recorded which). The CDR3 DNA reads TGCAGCGTTGAAGATCTGAGTATACGGGCTTACGGGTCCAACGTCCTGACTTTC. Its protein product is CSVEDLSIRAYGSNVLTF. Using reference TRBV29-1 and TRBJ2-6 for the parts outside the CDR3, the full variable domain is SAVISQKPSRDICQRGTSLTIQCQVDSQVTMMFWYRQQPGQSLTLIATANQGSEATYESGFVIDKFPISRPNLTFSTLTVSNMSPEDSSIYLCSVEDLSIRAYGSNVLTFGAGSRLTVL.